A single sample is the source of the 12 T cell receptor beta chains below, sequenced in a study of blood T cell repertoires in COVID-19. Profiled with immunoSEQ multiplex PCR; TCRdb holds only in-frame clones, not every one. The data contain some 150,000 clones, approximately 81% of them singletons. Material for sequencing was peripheral blood. The receptor set was obtained from a woman between 70 and 85 years old with COVID-19, enrolled during active disease.

The chain couples TRBV3-1 (or the pseudogene TRBV3-2) to TRBJ2-7; maybe TRBD1 (6 bases). The germline CDR1 and CDR2 sequences are LGHDT and YNNKEL (reference sequence). Trimming took 4 bases from V and 5 from J, leaving 12 bases between them. This CDR3 has 13 residues. The CDR3 region has the DNA TGTGCCAGCAGCCCACACAGGGACCACGAGCAGTACTTC. Translated: CASSPHRDHEQYF.

The chain employs TRBV6-5 and TRBJ1-1, with 10 positions matching TRBD1. J gave up 7 bases and V 2 bases, and 7 bases lay outside the gene matches. CDR1 and CDR2 from the germline V gene are MNHEY and SVGAGI. CDR3 length: 15 amino acids. CDR3 amino acids: CASSYVRDRGNEAFF. CDR3 nucleotides: TGTGCCAGCAGTTACGTTAGGGACAGGGGAAATGAAGCTTTCTTT.

The rearrangement joins TRBV24-1 to TRBJ2-3; 7 nucleotides align to TRBD1. CDR1 KGHDR and CDR2 SFDVKD come from the germline V gene. The ends lost 6 bases at V and 5 bases at J; junction bases unmatched: 10. The CDR3 runs to 15 residues. The CDR3 nucleotides are TGTGCCACCAGTTGGGGCAGGGGGTGGAAAGATACGCAGTATTTT. Translation: CATSWGRGWKDTQYF.

The sample holds a few counts of this clone. V gene TRBV19 combines with J gene TRBJ1-2; 7 bases are shared with TRBD1. Germline CDR1 is LNHDA and CDR2 is SQIVND (reference sequence). V lost 0 bases, J lost 4 bases, and 5 bases stayed unmatched. The CDR3 has 15 amino acids. The CDR3, as DNA: TGTGCCAGTAGTATAGATACCACAGGGGTCTATGGCTACACCTTC. Translating gives CASSIDTTGVYGYTF.

The CDR3 protein is CASSMEAGYTDTQYF. Here the CDR3 DNA reads TGTGCCAGTAGTATGGAGGCCGGGTACACAGATACGCAGTATTTT. This chain uses TRBV19 with TRBJ2-3, with D possibly TRBD2 on 5 matching bases. CDR1 LNHDA and CDR2 SQIVND come from the germline V gene (reference sequence). V was clipped by 3 bases and J by 2 bases, with 12 bases between them. The CDR3 loop spans 15 amino acids.

This clone was counted a few times. CDR3 coding DNA: TGTGCCAGCAGCCGGTTAGGGACTAGCGGGGGAACCACAGATACGCAGTATTTT. Amino acid sequence: CASSRLGTSGGTTDTQYF. J is TRBJ2-3 and V is TRBV3-1 (or the pseudogene TRBV3-2), with 14 bases matching TRBD2. CDR1 and CDR2 (germline): LGHDT, YNNKEL (reference sequence). The CDR3 loop spans 18 amino acids. Trimming at V came to 4 bases and at J to 2 bases, leaving 8 bases not matched to a gene.

This clone was counted a few times. The CDR3 DNA follows: TGTGCCAGCAGCAGGGGGACTAGCGGAGCGAACACCGGGGAGCTGTTTTTT. Its translation: CASSRGTSGANTGELFF. The chain links TRBV5-4 to TRBJ2-2, with TRBD2 identical over 11 bases. Unmatched junction bases numbered 5, after V lost 4 bases and J lost 0 bases. Per the germline V gene, CDR1 is SGHNT and CDR2 is YYREEE (reference sequence). The CDR3 sequence is 17 residues long. The entire variable domain, with the rest obtained from reference TRBV5-4 and TRBJ2-2, is as follows: ETGVTQSPTHLIKTRGQQVTLRCSSQSGHNTVSWYQQALGQGPQFIFQYYREEENGRGNFPPRFSGLQFPNYSSELNVNALELDDSALYLCASSRGTSGANTGELFFGEGSRLTVL.

The genes are TRBV28 and TRBJ1-2; D may be TRBD1 (6 bases). Trimming left V 6 bases short and J 4 bases short, with 18 bases between. The germline V gene encodes CDR1 MDHEN and CDR2 SYDVKM. CDR3 size: 15 residues. The CDR3 sequence: CASRPPRTAAYGYTF. CDR3 nucleotides: TGTGCCAGCAGACCCCCAAGGACAGCAGCCTATGGCTACACCTTC.

The rearrangement joins TRBV28 to TRBJ1-2; the match to TRBD1 covers 8 bases. The CDR3 spans 13 residues. The trim removed 6 bases at V and 5 bases at J, leaving 5 bases unmatched. Germline lookup yields CDR1 MDHEN and CDR2 SYDVKM. CDR3 sequence (DNA): TGTGCCAGCAGCAGACAGGGGATTTATGGCTACACCTTC. It translates to CASSRQGIYGYTF.

In this sample, this clone turned up a few times. The chain joins TRBV5-6 to TRBJ1-5, with TRBD1 matching 12 bases. V dropped 6 bases and J dropped 0; count of bases not matched to a gene: 13. The CDR3 is 19 amino acids. Germline assignment: CDR1 SGHDT and CDR2 YYEEEE. The CDR3 loop reads CASTYSGTGGLYSNQPQHF. The CDR3 DNA is TGTGCCAGCACTTATTCCGGGACAGGGGGCTTATATAGCAATCAGCCCCAGCATTTT.

This sequence joins TRBV6-6 and TRBJ1-1; 9 bases are shared with TRBD1. V lost 5 bases, J lost 1 base, and 8 bases stayed unmatched. In germline, CDR1 is MNHNY, CDR2 SVGAGI (reference sequence). The CDR3 runs 16 residues. The CDR3 DNA is TGTGCCAGCAGTCGACCGGGACAGGGAGCGAACACTGAAGCTTTCTTT. Encoded protein: CASSRPGQGANTEAFF.

The V gene is TRBV12-3 or TRBV12-4, the J gene TRBJ2-5; no clear D gene. The CDR3 loop spans 11 amino acids. V was clipped by 7 bases and J by 2 bases, with 5 bases between them. CDR3 protein: CASKLQETQYF. In nucleotides, the CDR3 is TGTGCCAGCAAACTACAAGAGACCCAGTACTTC.